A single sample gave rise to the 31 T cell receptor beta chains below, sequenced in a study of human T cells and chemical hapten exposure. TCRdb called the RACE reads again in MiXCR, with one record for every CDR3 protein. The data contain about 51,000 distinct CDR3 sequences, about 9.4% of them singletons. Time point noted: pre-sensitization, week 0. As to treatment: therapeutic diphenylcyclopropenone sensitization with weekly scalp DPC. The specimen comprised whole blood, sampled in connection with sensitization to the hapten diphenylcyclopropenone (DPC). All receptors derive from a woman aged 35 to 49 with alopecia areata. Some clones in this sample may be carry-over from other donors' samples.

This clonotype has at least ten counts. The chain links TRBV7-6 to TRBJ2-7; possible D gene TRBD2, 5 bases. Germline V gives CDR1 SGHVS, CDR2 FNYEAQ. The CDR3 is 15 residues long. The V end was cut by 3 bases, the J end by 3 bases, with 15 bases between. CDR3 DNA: TGTGCCAGCAGCTTGAGGGCAGGTCCTGACTACGAGCAGTACTTC. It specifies CASSLRAGPDYEQYF.

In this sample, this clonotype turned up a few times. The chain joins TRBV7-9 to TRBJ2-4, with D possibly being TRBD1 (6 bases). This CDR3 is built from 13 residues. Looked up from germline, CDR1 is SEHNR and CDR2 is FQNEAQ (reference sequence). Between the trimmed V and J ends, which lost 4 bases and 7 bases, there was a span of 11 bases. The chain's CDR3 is CASSSDRSNIQYF. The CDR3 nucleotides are TGTGCCAGCAGCTCAGACAGGAGTAACATTCAGTACTTC.

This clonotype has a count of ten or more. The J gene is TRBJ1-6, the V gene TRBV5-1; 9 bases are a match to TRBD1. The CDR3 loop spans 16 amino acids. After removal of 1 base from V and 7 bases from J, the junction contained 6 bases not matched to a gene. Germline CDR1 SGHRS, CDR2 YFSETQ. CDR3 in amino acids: CASSLFGQGNNSPLHF. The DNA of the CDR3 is TGCGCCAGCAGCTTGTTCGGACAGGGGAACAATTCACCCCTCCACTTT.

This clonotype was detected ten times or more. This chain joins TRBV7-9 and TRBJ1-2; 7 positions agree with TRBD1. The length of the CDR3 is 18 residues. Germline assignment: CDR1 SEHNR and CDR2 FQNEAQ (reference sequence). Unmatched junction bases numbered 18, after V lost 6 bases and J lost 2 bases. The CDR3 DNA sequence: TGTGCCAGCAGTTTACTCCCTTTGACAGGGTCGGCCAACTATGGCTACACCTTC. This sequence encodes CASSLLPLTGSANYGYTF.

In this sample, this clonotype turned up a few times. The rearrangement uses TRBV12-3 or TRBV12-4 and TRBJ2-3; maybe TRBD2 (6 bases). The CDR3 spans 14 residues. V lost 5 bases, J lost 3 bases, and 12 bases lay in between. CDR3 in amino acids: CASSPEGMTDTQYF. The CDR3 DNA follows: TGTGCCAGCAGTCCGGAGGGGATGACAGATACGCAGTATTTT.

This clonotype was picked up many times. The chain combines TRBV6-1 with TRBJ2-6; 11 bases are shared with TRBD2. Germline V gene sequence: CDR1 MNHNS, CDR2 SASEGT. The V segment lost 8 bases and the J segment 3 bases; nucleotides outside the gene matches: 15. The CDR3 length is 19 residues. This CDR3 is CASVRWGTSGFIGANVLTF. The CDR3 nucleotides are TGTGCCAGCGTTAGGTGGGGGACTAGCGGATTTATTGGGGCCAACGTCCTGACTTTC.

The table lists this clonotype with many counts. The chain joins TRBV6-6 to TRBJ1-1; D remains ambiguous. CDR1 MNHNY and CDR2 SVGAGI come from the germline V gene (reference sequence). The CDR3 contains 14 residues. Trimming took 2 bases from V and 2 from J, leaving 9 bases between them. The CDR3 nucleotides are TGTGCCAGCAGTTACATACATGGAAACACTGAAGCTTTCTTT. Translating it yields CASSYIHGNTEAFF.

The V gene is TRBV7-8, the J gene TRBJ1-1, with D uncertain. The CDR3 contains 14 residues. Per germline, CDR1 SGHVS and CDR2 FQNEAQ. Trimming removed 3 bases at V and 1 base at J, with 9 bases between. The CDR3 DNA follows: TGTGCCAGCAGCTTTTGGGAAAAGAACACTGAAGCTTTCTTT. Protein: CASSFWEKNTEAFF.

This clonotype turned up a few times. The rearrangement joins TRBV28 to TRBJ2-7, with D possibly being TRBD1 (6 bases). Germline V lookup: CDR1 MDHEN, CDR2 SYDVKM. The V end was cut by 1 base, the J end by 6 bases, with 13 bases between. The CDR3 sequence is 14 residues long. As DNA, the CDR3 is TGTGCCAGCAGTTTATTGGGGGCGTATAGCGAGCAGTACTTC. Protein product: CASSLLGAYSEQYF.

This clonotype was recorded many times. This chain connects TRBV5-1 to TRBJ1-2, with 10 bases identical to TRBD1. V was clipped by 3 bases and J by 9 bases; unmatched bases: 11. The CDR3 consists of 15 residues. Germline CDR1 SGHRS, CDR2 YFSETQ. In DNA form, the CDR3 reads TGCGCCAGCAGCTCTGCCGGACAGGGGGTGCGAAGCTACACCTTC. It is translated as CASSSAGQGVRSYTF.

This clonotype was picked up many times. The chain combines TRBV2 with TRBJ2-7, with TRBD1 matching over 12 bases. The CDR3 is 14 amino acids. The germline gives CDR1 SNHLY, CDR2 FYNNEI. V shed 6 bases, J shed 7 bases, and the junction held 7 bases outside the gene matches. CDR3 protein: CASSGTGGGREQYF. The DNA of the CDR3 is TGTGCCAGCAGCGGGACAGGGGGCGGGAGGGAGCAGTACTTC.

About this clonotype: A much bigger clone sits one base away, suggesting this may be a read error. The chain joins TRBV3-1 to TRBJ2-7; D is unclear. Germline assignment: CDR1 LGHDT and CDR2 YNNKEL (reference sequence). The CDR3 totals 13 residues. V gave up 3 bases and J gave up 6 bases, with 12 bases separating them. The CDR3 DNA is TGTGCCAGCAGCCAGCAGAATCCGGGCGAGCAGTACTTC. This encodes CASSQQNPGEQYF.

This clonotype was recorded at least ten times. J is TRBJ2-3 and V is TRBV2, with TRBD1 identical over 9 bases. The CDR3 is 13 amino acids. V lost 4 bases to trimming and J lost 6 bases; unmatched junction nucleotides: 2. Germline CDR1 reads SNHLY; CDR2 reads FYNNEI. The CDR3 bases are TGTGCCAGCAGTGGACAGGGGGTGGATACGCAGTATTTT. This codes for CASSGQGVDTQYF. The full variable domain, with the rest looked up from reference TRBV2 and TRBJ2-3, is EPEVTQTPSHQVTQMGQEVILRCVPISNHLYFYWYRQILGQKVEFLVSFYNNEISEKSEIFDDQFSVERPDGSNFTLKIRSTKLEDSAMYFCASSGQGVDTQYFGPGTRLTVL.

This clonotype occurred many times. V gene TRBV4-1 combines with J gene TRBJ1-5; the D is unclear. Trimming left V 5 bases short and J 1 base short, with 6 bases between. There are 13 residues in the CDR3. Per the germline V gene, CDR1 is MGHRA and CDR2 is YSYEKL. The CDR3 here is CASSVQSNQPQHF. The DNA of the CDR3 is TGCGCCAGCAGCGTCCAAAGCAATCAGCCCCAGCATTTT.

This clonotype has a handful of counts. The CDR3 bases are TGCGCCAGCAGCCCGACGGAGAACACTGAAGCTTTCTTT. Protein: CASSPTENTEAFF. The chain employs TRBV4-3 and TRBJ1-1; D gene uncertain. The germline gives CDR1 LGHNA, CDR2 YSLEER. Trimming stripped 4 bases from V and 1 base from J, with 7 bases between. There are 13 residues in the CDR3.

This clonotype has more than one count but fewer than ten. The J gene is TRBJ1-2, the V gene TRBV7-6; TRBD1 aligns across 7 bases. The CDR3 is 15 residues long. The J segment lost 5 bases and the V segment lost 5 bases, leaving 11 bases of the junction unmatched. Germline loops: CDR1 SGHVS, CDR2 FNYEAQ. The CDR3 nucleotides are TGTGCCAGCAGCCGAGGATTCGGGACAGAGTATGGCTACACCTTC. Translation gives CASSRGFGTEYGYTF.

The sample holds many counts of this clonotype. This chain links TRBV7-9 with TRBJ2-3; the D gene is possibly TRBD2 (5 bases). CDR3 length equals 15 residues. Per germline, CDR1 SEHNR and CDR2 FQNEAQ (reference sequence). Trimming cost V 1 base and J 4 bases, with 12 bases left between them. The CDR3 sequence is CASSLVDLRADTQYF. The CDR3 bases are TGTGCCAGCAGCTTAGTTGACTTGAGGGCAGATACGCAGTATTTT.

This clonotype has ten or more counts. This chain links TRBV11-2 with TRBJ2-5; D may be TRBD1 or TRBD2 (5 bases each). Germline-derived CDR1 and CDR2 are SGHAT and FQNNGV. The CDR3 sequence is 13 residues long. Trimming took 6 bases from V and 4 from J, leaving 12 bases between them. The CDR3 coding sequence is TGTGCCAGCAGGGGGCTCGAGGGAGAGACCCAGTACTTC. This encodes CASRGLEGETQYF.

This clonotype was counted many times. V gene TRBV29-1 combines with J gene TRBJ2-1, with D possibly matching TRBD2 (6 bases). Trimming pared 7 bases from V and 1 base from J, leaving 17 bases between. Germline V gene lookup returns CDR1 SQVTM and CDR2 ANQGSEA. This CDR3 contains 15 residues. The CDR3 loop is CSAAVGGLSYNEQFF. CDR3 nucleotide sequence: TGCAGCGCCGCGGTGGGGGGATTATCCTACAATGAGCAGTTCTTC.

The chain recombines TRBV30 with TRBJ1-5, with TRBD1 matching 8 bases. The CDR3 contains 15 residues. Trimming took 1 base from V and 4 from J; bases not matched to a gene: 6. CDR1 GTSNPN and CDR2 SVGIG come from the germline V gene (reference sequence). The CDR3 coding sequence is TGTGCCTGGAGTGCGTCGGACAGGGAGAATCAGCCCCAGCATTTT. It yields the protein CAWSASDRENQPQHF.

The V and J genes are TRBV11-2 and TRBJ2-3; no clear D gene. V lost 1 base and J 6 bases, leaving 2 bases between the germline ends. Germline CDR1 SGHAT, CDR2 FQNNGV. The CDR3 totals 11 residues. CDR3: CASSLVDTQYF. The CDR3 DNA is TGTGCCAGCAGCTTAGTTGATACGCAGTATTTT.

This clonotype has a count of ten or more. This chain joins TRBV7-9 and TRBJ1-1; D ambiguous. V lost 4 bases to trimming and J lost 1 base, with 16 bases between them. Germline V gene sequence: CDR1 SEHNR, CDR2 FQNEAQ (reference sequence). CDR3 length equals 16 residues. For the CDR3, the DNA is TGTGCCAGCAGCTATGGCCCGCAGGACCCGAACACTGAAGCTTTCTTT. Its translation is CASSYGPQDPNTEAFF. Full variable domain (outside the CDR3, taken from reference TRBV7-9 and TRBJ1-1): DTGVSQNPRHKITKRGQNVTFRCDPISEHNRLYWYRQTLGQGPEFLTYFQNEAQLEKSRLLSDRFSAERPKGSFSTLEIQRTEQGDSAMYLCASSYGPQDPNTEAFFGQGTRLTVV.

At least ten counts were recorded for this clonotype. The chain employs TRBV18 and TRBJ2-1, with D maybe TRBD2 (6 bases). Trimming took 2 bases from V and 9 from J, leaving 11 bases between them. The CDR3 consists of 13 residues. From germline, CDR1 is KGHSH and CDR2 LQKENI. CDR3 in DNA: TGTGCCAGCTCACCAGGGGCGGGGTCTGAGCAGTTCTTC. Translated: CASSPGAGSEQFF.

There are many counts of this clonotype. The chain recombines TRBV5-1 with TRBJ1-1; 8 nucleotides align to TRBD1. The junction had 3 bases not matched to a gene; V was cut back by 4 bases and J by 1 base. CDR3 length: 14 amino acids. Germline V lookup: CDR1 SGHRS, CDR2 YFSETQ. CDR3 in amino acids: CASSIDRGNTEAFF. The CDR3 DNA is TGCGCCAGCAGCATCGACAGGGGGAACACTGAAGCTTTCTTT.

In DNA, the CDR3 is TGTGCCAGCAGAGGGACAGGGTTGAACAATCAGCCCCAGCATTTT. This gives the protein CASRGTGLNNQPQHF. The chain is built from TRBV6-1 and TRBJ1-5, with 9 nucleotides matching TRBD1. The CDR3 loop spans 15 amino acids. Germline-derived CDR1 and CDR2 are MNHNS and SASEGT. V was clipped by 6 bases and J by 3 bases; unmatched bases: 6.

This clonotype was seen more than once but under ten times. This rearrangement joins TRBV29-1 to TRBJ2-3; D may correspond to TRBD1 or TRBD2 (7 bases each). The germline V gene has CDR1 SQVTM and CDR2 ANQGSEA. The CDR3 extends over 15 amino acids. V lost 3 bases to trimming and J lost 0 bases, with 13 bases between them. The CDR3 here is CSVDRGRGSTDTQYF. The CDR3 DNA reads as TGCAGCGTTGATAGGGGGCGGGGGAGCACAGATACGCAGTATTTT.

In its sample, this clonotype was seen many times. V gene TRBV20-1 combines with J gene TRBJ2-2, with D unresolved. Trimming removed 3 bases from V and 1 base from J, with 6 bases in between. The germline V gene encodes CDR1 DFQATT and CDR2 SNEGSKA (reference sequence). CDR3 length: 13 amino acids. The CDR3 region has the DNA TGCAGTGCTAGGTCCGGGAACACCGGGGAGCTGTTTTTT. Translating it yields CSARSGNTGELFF.

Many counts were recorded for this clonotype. In nucleotides, the CDR3 is TGTGCCAGCAGGCTGACGGATTACACAGATACGCAGTATTTT. Translation: CASRLTDYTDTQYF. This rearrangement joins TRBV2 to TRBJ2-3, with D unclear. Germline lookup yields CDR1 SNHLY and CDR2 FYNNEI. Trimming stripped 6 bases from V and 2 bases from J, with 12 bases between. The CDR3 runs 14 residues.

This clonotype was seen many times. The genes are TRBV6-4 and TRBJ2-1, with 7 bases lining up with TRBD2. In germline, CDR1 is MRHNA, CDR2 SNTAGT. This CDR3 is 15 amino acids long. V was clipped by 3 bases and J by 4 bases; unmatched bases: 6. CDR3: CASSEEGGGYNEQFF. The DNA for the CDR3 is TGTGCCAGCAGTGAAGAAGGCGGGGGTTACAATGAGCAGTTCTTC.

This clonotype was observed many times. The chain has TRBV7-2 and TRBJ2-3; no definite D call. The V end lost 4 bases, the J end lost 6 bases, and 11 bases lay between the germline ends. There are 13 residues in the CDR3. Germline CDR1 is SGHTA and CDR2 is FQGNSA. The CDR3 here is CASSSETLDTQYF. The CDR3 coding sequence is TGTGCCAGCAGCTCAGAGACCTTGGATACGCAGTATTTT.

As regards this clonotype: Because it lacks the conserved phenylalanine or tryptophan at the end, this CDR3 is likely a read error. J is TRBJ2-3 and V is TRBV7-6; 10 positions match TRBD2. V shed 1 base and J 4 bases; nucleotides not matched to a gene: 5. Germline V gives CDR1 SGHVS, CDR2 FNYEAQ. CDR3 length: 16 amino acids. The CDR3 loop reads CASSLEASGGADTQYL. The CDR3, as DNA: TGTGCCAGCAGCTTAGAGGCCAGCGGGGGGGCAGATACGCAGTATTTG.